A selection of T cell receptor beta chains follows, all from one sample in a study of T cell repertoires in ileal Crohn's disease. Sequenced by immunoSEQ multiplex PCR; TCRdb stores in-frame clones only, minus some. The data contain roughly 13,000 clones, 70% to 85% of them singletons. The specimen was ileal tissue. The receptors come from an adult with Crohn's disease. The CDR3 runs from the conserved cysteine through the conserved F or W. The order of the fields is J gene, V gene, CDR3 protein.

j_call: TRBJ2-5; v_call: TRBV6-4; cdr3_aa: CATQGGGDQETQYF
j_call: TRBJ2-4; v_call: TRBV21-1; cdr3_aa: CASSPGLGQGEAKNIQYF
j_call: TRBJ2-7; v_call: TRBV7-9; cdr3_aa: CASSPGTLKCADDF
j_call: TRBJ2-5; v_call: TRBV7-8; cdr3_aa: CASSLFQETQYF
j_call: TRBJ1-2; v_call: TRBV11-2; cdr3_aa: CASSDSNGGNLDGYTF
j_call: TRBJ1-1; v_call: TRBV5-4; cdr3_aa: CASSSSTTMNTEAFF
j_call: TRBJ1-1; v_call: TRBV12-5; cdr3_aa: CASGLVGGGLNTEAFF
j_call: TRBJ2-7; v_call: TRBV7-3; cdr3_aa: CASSFAQGRHEQYF
j_call: TRBJ2-7; v_call: TRBV5-1; cdr3_aa: CASSLGNSYEQYF
j_call: TRBJ1-6; v_call: TRBV6-1; cdr3_aa: CAITGQNYSPLHF
j_call: TRBJ1-2; v_call: TRBV18; cdr3_aa: CASSPIFKSF
j_call: TRBJ2-4; v_call: TRBV7-2; cdr3_aa: CASSLLAGGRNIQYF
j_call: TRBJ2-7; v_call: TRBV7-8; cdr3_aa: CASSLYRGGQGGYEQYF
j_call: TRBJ1-2; v_call: TRBV29-1; cdr3_aa: CSALTGGDYGYTF
j_call: TRBJ1-2; v_call: TRBV5-1; cdr3_aa: CASSLGQFRSYGYTF
j_call: TRBJ2-2; v_call: TRBV6-5; cdr3_aa: CASSRQVPGELFF
j_call: TRBJ1-1; v_call: TRBV19; cdr3_aa: CARKVAGSDQTEAFF
j_call: TRBJ1-1; v_call: TRBV29-1; cdr3_aa: CSVDEQGGYTEAFF
j_call: TRBJ2-7; v_call: TRBV20-1; cdr3_aa: CSARQRSEQYF
j_call: TRBJ1-1; v_call: TRBV6-1; cdr3_aa: CASGDGRVNTEAFF
j_call: TRBJ2-5; v_call: TRBV11-1; cdr3_aa: CASRPVLSGETQYF
j_call: TRBJ1-1; v_call: TRBV13; cdr3_aa: CASSPWTNFGMNTEAFF
j_call: TRBJ2-3; v_call: TRBV7-3; cdr3_aa: CASSDPVGLAGRSPSTDTQYF
j_call: TRBJ1-1; v_call: TRBV4-1; cdr3_aa: CASSQGRDGRFAEAFF
j_call: TRBJ2-1; v_call: TRBV2; cdr3_aa: CASSRQGIDEQFF
j_call: TRBJ2-3; v_call: TRBV13; cdr3_aa: CASSSQLTSGGAYVGDTQYF
j_call: TRBJ2-7; v_call: TRBV7-3; cdr3_aa: CASSLKTGGGYEQYF
j_call: TRBJ1-4; v_call: TRBV7-4; cdr3_aa: CASSLIGWSGTANEKLFF
j_call: TRBJ1-6; v_call: TRBV5-6; cdr3_aa: CASSLFGQGENSPLHF
j_call: TRBJ2-1; v_call: TRBV25-1; cdr3_aa: CASRGTSGLSYNEQFF
j_call: TRBJ2-2; v_call: TRBV7-2; cdr3_aa: CASSLRSGGGLPTGELFF
j_call: TRBJ1-2; v_call: TRBV7-9; cdr3_aa: CASSFPQGIYGYTF
j_call: TRBJ2-3; v_call: TRBV6-4; cdr3_aa: CASSGLAGGQTDTQYF
j_call: TRBJ1-2; v_call: TRBV6-1; cdr3_aa: CASSEVAGVYGYTF
j_call: TRBJ2-7; v_call: TRBV2; cdr3_aa: CASSEAVGTYEQYF
j_call: TRBJ2-7; v_call: TRBV6-1; cdr3_aa: CASSDGLAGSYEQYF
j_call: TRBJ2-1; v_call: TRBV11-3; cdr3_aa: CASSLLGTVSYNEQFF
j_call: TRBJ1-5; v_call: TRBV19; cdr3_aa: CASSIGTGRNQPQHF
j_call: TRBJ1-6; v_call: TRBV30; cdr3_aa: CAWSVLRYSPLHF
j_call: TRBJ2-7; v_call: TRBV30; cdr3_aa: CAWMGQTSYEQYF
j_call: TRBJ1-4; v_call: TRBV14; cdr3_aa: CASSQEGHRGEKLFF
j_call: TRBJ2-5; v_call: TRBV19; cdr3_aa: CASSISGGARRETQYF
j_call: TRBJ2-7; v_call: TRBV6-5; cdr3_aa: CASSYRRDGHSYEQYF
j_call: TRBJ1-2; v_call: TRBV5-4; cdr3_aa: CASSLERTNYGYTF